The next 14 T cell receptor beta chains were all read from a single sample in a study of OX40 agonist ivuxolimab in advanced cancers. TCRdb's table, derived via immunoSEQ multiplex PCR, lists solely in-frame clones and lacks some. Altogether around 80,000 clones are present, approximately 92% being singletons, with the ten largest covering over 6.5%. Specimen: CD4+ or CD8+ T cells sorted from blood, collected in a trial of the OX40 agonist ivuxolimab. Receptors originate from an adult with an advanced solid tumor such as melanoma, head and neck, liver or kidney cancer.

This clone appeared a few times. V and J are TRBV19 and TRBJ2-7; tentative D call: TRBD2 (7 bases). The germline V and J ends were trimmed by 6 bases and 11 bases, with 14 bases remaining between them. This CDR3 comprises 11 residues. CDR1 and CDR2 (germline): LNHDA, SQIVND (reference sequence). The CDR3, as DNA: TGTGCCAGTAGCGCGGGGGCCAAGGAGTACTTC. Translating gives CASSAGAKEYF.

In DNA form, the CDR3 reads TGTGCCAGCAGCTTGGTCGAGCGACTGAACACTGAAGCTTTCTTT. It translates to CASSLVERLNTEAFF. The J gene is TRBJ1-1, the V gene TRBV5-6; unclear D gene. The V gene's germline CDR1 is SGHDT and CDR2 YYEEEE. The CDR3 loop spans 15 amino acids. Between the trimmed V and J ends, which lost 0 bases and 0 bases, there was a span of 9 bases.

The chain is built from TRBV7-9 and TRBJ2-1; 10 nucleotides match TRBD2. This CDR3 region has 14 residues. Germline V CDR1 and CDR2: SEHNR, FQNEAQ (reference sequence). V gave up 4 bases and J gave up 8 bases; unmatched junction bases: 5. The CDR3 region is CASSYELAGHEQFF. DNA for the CDR3: TGTGCCAGCAGCTACGAACTAGCGGGGCATGAGCAGTTCTTC.

The chain uses TRBV9 and TRBJ1-6; 8 bases line up with TRBD1. The junction had 3 bases not matched to a gene; V was cut back by 1 base and J by 6 bases. The germline gives CDR1 SGDLS, CDR2 YYNGEE. The CDR3 loop spans 15 amino acids. CDR3 coding DNA: TGTGCCAGCAGCGTACAGGGGGCTCCTAATTCACCCCTCCACTTT. Its translation: CASSVQGAPNSPLHF.

V usage is TRBV19 and J usage is TRBJ1-2, with D unclear. Germline assignment: CDR1 LNHDA and CDR2 SQIVND (reference sequence). CDR3 size: 13 residues. Trimming removed 3 bases from V and 5 bases from J, with 10 bases in between. The CDR3 region is CASSIPSRYGYTF. CDR3 in DNA: TGTGCCAGTAGTATCCCGAGCCGATATGGCTACACCTTC.

The rearrangement links TRBV7-9 to TRBJ2-3; D may be TRBD1 (6 bases). The V gene lost 6 bases and the J gene lost 2 bases, with 15 bases spanning the gap. This CDR3 comprises 15 residues. From germline, CDR1 is SEHNR and CDR2 FQNEAQ (reference sequence). The CDR3 sequence is CASRGTGHHTDTQYF. The DNA of the CDR3 is TGTGCCAGCAGGGGTACGGGACACCACACAGATACGCAGTATTTT.

As DNA, the CDR3 is TGTGCCAGCAGCGCCGGACAGGGGCCGTCCTCCTACGAGCAGTACTTC. It translates to CASSAGQGPSSYEQYF. This chain links TRBV9 with TRBJ2-7; 9 bases align to TRBD1. J gave up 0 bases and V 3 bases, and 7 bases lay outside the gene matches. Per the germline V gene, CDR1 is SGDLS and CDR2 is YYNGEE. This CDR3 is built from 16 residues.

This chain uses TRBV11-2 with TRBJ2-1, with 7 bases lining up with TRBD1. Losses at the gene ends were 4 bases for V and 5 bases for J; bases not matched to a gene: 11. There are 16 residues in the CDR3. Germline V gives CDR1 SGHAT, CDR2 FQNNGV. The CDR3 DNA follows: TGTGCCAGCAGCTCCTGGGACAGAACGAAAGACAATGAGCAGTTCTTC. This translates into CASSSWDRTKDNEQFF.

The chain recombines TRBV9 with TRBJ2-7; TRBD1 agrees at 10 bases. V lost 0 bases and J lost 6; bases outside the gene matches: 6. Germline V gene sequence: CDR1 SGDLS, CDR2 YYNGEE. The length of the CDR3 is 15 residues. The CDR3: CASSVGGQGQGEQYF. The CDR3 nucleotides read TGTGCCAGCAGCGTAGGGGGACAGGGGCAGGGCGAGCAGTACTTC.

The chain carries TRBV6-1 and TRBJ1-1; D call uncertain. V shed 3 bases and J shed 4 bases, with 12 bases lying between them. In germline, CDR1 is MNHNS, CDR2 SASEGT. This CDR3 is built from 14 residues. CDR3 DNA: TGTGCCAGCAGTGAGCGGACGCCCCGCACTGAAGCTTTCTTT. Translation: CASSERTPRTEAFF.

The rearrangement joins TRBV7-3 to TRBJ2-3; no firm D call. The CDR3 is 13 amino acids. V was shortened by 1 base and J by 5 bases, with 7 bases between the two germline ends. Germline V gives CDR1 SGHTA, CDR2 FQGTGA. The CDR3 region has the DNA TGTGCCAGCAGCTTAATCAGTTTAGATACGCAGTATTTT. It encodes CASSLISLDTQYF.

V usage is TRBV2 and J usage is TRBJ1-4; D might be TRBD1 (6 bases). The CDR3 covers 14 residues. Germline CDR1 SNHLY, CDR2 FYNNEI. V lost 8 bases and J lost 1, with 11 bases in between. The CDR3 DNA follows: TGTGCCAGCCGTACAGGGAGAACTAATGAAAAACTGTTTTTT. Its protein is CASRTGRTNEKLFF.

This clone appeared a single time. J is TRBJ2-1 and V is TRBV27; TRBD2 agrees at 11 bases. The V gene's germline CDR1 is MNHEY and CDR2 SMNVEV (reference sequence). The V gene end was trimmed by 2 bases and the J gene end by 0 bases; junction bases not matched to a gene: 15. CDR3 length: 21 amino acids. CDR3 sequence (DNA): TGTGCCAGCAGTTTACCCCCGTGGTCTAGCGGGGGGCAGAGCTCCTACAATGAGCAGTTCTTC. Protein: CASSLPPWSSGGQSSYNEQFF.

The chain couples TRBV7-9 to TRBJ2-7; 7 bases line up with TRBD1. The CDR3 runs to 12 residues. V lost 5 bases and J lost 7; bases outside the gene matches: 5. The germline V gene encodes CDR1 SEHNR and CDR2 FQNEAQ (reference sequence). The CDR3, as DNA: TGTGCCAGCAGCACAGGGGTTGGGGAGCAGTACTTC. Amino acids: CASSTGVGEQYF.